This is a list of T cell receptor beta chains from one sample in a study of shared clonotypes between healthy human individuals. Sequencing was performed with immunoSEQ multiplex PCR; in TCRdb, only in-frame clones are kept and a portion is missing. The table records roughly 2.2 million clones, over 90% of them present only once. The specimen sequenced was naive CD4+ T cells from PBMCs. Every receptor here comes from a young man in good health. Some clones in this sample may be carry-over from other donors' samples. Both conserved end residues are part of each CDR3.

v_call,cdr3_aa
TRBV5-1,CASTPGRTDTQYF
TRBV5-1,CASSLGVYLGEQYF
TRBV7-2,CASSQGVTTYYEQYF
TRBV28,CASSDLLNTEAFF
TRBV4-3,CASSRPYEQYF
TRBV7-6,CASSLASAGLGETQYF
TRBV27,CASSPGTGKANQPQHF
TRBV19,CASSIHGTDSNQPQHF
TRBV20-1,CSAPTWEKLFF
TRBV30,CAWSRYWGTNSYNEQFF
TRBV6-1,CASRRDPDGNSPLHF
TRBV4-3,CASSRDRGRLVGSSYNEQFF
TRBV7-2,CASSQAGGGLTYNEQFF
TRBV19,CASSAISTDTQYF
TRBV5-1,CASRHTGGAGREEKLFF
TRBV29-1,CSVEDLQQGPASGANVLTF
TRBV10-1,CASSRLTAQSRANVLTF
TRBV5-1,CASSFYVTGELFF
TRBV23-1,CASSRWDSSEAYTEAFF
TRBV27,CASSPIRGKGYGYTF
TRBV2,CASSAQDTTNEKLFF
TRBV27,CASRLSGRNNEQFF
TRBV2,CASSDGRNSPLHF
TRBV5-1,CASSLGLAGALAYEQYF
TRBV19,CASSIRDRGGTGELFF